This T cell receptor (beta chain) was obtained from a study of PD-1 blockade in classical Hodgkin lymphoma. By share, this clone ranks as medium-sized. Every patient was affected by relapse after autologous stem cell transplantation, while exposure to brentuximab vedotin was not uniform. Magnetic negative selection isolated CD8+ T cells from thawed PBMCs. Profiled with immunoSEQ multiplex PCR; TCRdb holds only in-frame clones, not every one. The sample holds some 3,000 clones; 70% to 75% are singletons and the top ten take approximately 71%. This CDR3 is 13 amino acids long. Germline assignment: CDR1 MNHEY and CDR2 SVGAGI. Trimming left V 7 bases short and J 7 bases short, with 16 bases between.

The source material was CD8+ T cells from blood, sampled at baseline. The receptor was derived from a human donor with classical Hodgkin lymphoma. The chain has TRBV6-5 and TRBJ1-2; D gene uncertain. The CDR3 reads CASTDASRGGYTF. CDR3 nucleotides: TGTGCCAGCACGGACGCATCCCGCGGTGGCTACACCTTC.